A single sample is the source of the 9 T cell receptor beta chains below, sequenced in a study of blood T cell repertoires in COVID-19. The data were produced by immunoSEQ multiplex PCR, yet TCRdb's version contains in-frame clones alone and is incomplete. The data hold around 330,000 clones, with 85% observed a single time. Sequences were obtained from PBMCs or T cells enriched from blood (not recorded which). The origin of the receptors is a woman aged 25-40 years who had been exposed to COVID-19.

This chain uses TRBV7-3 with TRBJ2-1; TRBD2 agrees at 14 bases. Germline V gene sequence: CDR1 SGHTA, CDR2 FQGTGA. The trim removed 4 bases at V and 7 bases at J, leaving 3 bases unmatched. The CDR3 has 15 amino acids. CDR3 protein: CASSSTSGRANEQFF. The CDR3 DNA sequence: TGTGCCAGCAGCTCGACTAGCGGGAGGGCAAATGAGCAGTTCTTC. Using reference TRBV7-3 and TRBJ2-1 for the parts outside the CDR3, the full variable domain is GAGVSQTPSNKVTEKGKYVELRCDPISGHTALYWYRQSLGQGPEFLIYFQGTGAADDSGLPNDRFFAVRPEGSVSTLKIQRTERGDSAVYLCASSSTSGRANEQFFGPGTRLTVL.

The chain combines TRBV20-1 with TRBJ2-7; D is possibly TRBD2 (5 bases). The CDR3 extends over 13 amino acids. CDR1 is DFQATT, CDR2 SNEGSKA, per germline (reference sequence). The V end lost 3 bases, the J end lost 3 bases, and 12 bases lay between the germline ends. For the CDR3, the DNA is TGCAGTGCTAGTCCCGGGAACGACTACGAGCAGTACTTC. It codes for CSASPGNDYEQYF.

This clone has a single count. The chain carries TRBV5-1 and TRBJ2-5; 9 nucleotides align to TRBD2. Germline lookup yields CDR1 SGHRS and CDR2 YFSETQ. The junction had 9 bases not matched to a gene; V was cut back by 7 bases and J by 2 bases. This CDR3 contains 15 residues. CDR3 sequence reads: CASGLAGELQETQYF. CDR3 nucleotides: TGCGCCAGCGGATTAGCGGGGGAGCTGCAAGAGACCCAGTACTTC.

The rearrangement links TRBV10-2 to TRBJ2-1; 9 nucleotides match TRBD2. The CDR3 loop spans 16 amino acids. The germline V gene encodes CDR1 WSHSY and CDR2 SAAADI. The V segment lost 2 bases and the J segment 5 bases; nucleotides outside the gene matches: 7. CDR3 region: CASSEMRGGLDNEQFF. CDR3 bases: TGCGCCAGCAGTGAGATGCGGGGGGGCCTTGACAATGAGCAGTTCTTC.

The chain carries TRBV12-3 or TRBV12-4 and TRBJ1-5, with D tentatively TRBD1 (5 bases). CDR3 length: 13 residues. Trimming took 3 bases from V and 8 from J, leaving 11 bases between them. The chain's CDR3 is CASSFQGWKPQHF. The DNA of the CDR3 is TGTGCCAGCAGTTTCCAGGGTTGGAAGCCCCAGCATTTT.

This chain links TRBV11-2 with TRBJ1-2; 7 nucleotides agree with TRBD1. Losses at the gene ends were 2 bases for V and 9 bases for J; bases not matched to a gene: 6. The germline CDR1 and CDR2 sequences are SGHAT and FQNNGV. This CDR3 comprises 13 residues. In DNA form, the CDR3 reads TGTGCCAGCAGCTTACGACAGGGTTTTCGCTACACCTTC. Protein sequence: CASSLRQGFRYTF.

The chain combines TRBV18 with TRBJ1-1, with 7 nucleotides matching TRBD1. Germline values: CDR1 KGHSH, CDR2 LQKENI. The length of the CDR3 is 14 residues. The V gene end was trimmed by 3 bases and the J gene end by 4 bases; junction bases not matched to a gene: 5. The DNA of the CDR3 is TGTGCCAGCTCACCGGTACAGGGGCTCACTGAAGCTTTCTTT. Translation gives CASSPVQGLTEAFF.

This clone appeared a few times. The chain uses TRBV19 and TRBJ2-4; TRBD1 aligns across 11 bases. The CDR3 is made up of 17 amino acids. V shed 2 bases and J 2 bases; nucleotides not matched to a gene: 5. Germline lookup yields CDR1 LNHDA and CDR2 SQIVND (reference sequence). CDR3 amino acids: CASSIRGQGGTKNIQYF. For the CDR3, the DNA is TGTGCCAGTAGTATACGGGGACAGGGGGGGACCAAAAACATTCAGTACTTC.

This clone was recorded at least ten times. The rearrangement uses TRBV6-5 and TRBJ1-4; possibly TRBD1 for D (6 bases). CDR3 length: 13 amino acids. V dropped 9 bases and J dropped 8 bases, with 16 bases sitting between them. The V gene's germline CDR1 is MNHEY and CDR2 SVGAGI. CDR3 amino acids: CASGGREYEKLFF. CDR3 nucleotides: TGTGCCAGTGGGGGCAGGGAGTACGAAAAACTGTTTTTT.